The entry that follows covers one T cell receptor beta chain sequence. Germline V gene sequence: CDR1 KGHDR, CDR2 SFDVKD. V trimming: 12 bases; J trimming: 6 bases; junction bases outside the gene matches: 3. CDR3 length: 11 residues. This sample is drawn from a study of T cells in Graves' hyperthyroidism and ophthalmopathy. The CDR3 regions of TCR beta were amplified from RNA transcripts. HTBI primers were employed in a first-round RT-PCR of the TCR CDR3. TCRdb called the multiplex PCR reads again in MiXCR, with one record for every CDR3 protein. This sample yields around 300,000 distinct CDR3 sequences, of which approximately 20% are seen a single time; 50% to 75% belongs to the top ten.

V gene TRBV24-1 combines with J gene TRBJ2-7, with 11 bases lining up with TRBD1. The sample consisted of blood. The sequence came from a man under 40 with Graves' ophthalmopathy. DNA for the CDR3: TGTGCCTCGGGACAGGGGGGCGAGCAGTACTTC. This translates into CASGQGGEQYF.